Below, one T cell receptor beta chain is given with its context. The CDR3 is 19 residues long. CDR1 and CDR2 from the germline V gene are GTSNPN and SVGIG (reference sequence). V was clipped by 3 bases and J by 0 bases, with 24 bases between them. Running of the v3.0 immunoSEQ assay took place at survey level. Each sample aimed for 40,000-50,000 sequenced T-cell genomes. Using immunoSEQ multiplex PCR, the repertoire was profiled, and TCRdb retains in-frame clones only, with some absent. The data show 6,500 to 8,500 clones, 65% to 85% seen once. This entry comes from a study of long-term antiretroviral therapy in people with HIV.

The clonotype comes from a man in his forties with HIV. The chain has TRBV30 and TRBJ2-4; possibly TRBD2 for D (7 bases). The sequencing used unsorted PBMCs, collected 1.1 years after starting antiretroviral therapy. CDR3 bases: TGTGCCTGGAGCCCTTGGGGGGGCTATACGGGTGAAGCCAAAAACATTCAGTACTTC. Amino acids: CAWSPWGGYTGEAKNIQYF. Combining the CDR3 with reference TRBV30 and TRBJ2-4 gives the whole variable domain SQTIHQWPATLVQPVGSPLSLECTVEGTSNPNLYWYRQAAGRGLQLLFYSVGIGQISSEVPQNLSASRPQDRQFILSSKKLLLSDSGFYLCAWSPWGGYTGEAKNIQYFGAGTRLSVL.